The sequence of this TCR beta chain was determined in a study of STAT5B mutations in CD4+ large granular lymphocyte leukemia. Healthy controls were blood donor buffy coats. In regard to this clone: Antigen unknown.

Notes on the study in general: Patient CD4-sorted repertoires looked more clonal than healthy CD4+ repertoires, even without putative leukemic clones.

Assay: immunoSEQ multiplex PCR; the TCRdb copy retains only in-frame clones and omits some. Of around 26,000 clones listed, just under 75% were seen once; the top ten hold 8.5% to 10%. Sequencing used CD4+ T cells from blood buffy coats. The clonotype comes from a human donor in good health.

In DNA, the CDR3 is TGTGCCTGGAGACTAGCGGGCACAGATACGCAGTATTTT. Protein: CAWRLAGTDTQYF. The gene calls are TRBV30 and TRBJ2-3, with 8 positions matching TRBD2. The germline V gene encodes CDR1 GTSNPN and CDR2 SVGIG (reference sequence). After removal of 3 bases from V and 1 base from J, the junction contained 0 bases not matched to a gene. The CDR3 has 13 amino acids.